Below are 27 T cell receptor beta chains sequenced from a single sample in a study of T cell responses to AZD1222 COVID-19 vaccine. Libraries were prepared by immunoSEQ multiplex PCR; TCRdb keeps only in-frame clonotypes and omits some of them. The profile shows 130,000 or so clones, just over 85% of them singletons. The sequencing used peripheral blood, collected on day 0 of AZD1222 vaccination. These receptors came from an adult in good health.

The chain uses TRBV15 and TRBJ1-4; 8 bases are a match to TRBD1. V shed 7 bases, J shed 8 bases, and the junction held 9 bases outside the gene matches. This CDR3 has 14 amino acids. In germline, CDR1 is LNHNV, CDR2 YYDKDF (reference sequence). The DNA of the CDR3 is TGTGCCACCACCCCGGGACAGGAGGTGGAAAAACTGTTTTTT. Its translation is CATTPGQEVEKLFF. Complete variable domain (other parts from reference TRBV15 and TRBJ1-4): DAMVIQNPRYQVTQFGKPVTLSCSQTLNHNVMYWYQQKSSQAPKLLFHYYDKDFNNEADTPDNFQSRRPNTSFCFLDIRSPGLGDTAMYLCATTPGQEVEKLFFGSGTQLSVL.

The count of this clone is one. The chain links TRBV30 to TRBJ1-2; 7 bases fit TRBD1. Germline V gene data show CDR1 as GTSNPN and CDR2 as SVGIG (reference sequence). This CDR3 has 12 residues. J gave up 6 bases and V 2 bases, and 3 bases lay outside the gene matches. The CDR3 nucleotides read TGTGCCTGGAGTCTTACAGGGGATGGCTACACCTTC. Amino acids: CAWSLTGDGYTF.

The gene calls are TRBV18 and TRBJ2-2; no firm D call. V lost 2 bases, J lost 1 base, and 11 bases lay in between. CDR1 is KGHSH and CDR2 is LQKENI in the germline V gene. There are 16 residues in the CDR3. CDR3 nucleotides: TGTGCCAGCTCACCAGCCGCTCTCGGGAACACCGGGGAGCTGTTTTTT. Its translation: CASSPAALGNTGELFF.

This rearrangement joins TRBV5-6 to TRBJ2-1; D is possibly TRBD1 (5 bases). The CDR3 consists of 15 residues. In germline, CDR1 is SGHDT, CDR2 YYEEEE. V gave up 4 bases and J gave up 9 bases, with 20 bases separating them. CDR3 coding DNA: TGTGCCAGCAGCCTGGGGCCGTCGGAACCCATTGAGCAGTTCTTC. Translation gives CASSLGPSEPIEQFF.

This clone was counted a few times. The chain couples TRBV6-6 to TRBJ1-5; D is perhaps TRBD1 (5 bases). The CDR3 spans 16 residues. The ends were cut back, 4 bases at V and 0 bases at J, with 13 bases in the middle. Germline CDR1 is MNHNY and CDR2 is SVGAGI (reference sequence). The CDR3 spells CASSLETDYSNQPQHF. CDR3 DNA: TGTGCCAGCAGTTTAGAGACAGATTATAGCAATCAGCCCCAGCATTTT.

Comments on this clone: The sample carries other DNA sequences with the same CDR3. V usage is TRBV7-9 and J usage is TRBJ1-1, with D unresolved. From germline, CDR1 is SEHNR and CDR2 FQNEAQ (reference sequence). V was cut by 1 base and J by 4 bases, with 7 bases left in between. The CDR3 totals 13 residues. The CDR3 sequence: CASSLEGGTEAFF. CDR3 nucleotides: TGTGCCAGCAGCTTAGAAGGAGGCACTGAAGCTTTCTTT.

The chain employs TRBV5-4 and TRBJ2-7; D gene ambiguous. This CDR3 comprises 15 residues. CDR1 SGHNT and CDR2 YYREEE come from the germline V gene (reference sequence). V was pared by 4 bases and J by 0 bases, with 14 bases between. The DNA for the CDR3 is TGTGCCAGCAGCACCCAGGACGGTAGCTCCTACGAGCAGTACTTC. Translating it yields CASSTQDGSSYEQYF.

The CDR3, as DNA: TGTGCCAGCAGCACTCAGAGCCTCTCAGATACGCAGTATTTT. It translates to CASSTQSLSDTQYF. The rearrangement joins TRBV7-9 to TRBJ2-3, with D unclear. The germline gives CDR1 SEHNR, CDR2 FQNEAQ (reference sequence). V shed 5 bases and J shed 4 bases, with 13 bases lying between them. The CDR3 has 14 residues.

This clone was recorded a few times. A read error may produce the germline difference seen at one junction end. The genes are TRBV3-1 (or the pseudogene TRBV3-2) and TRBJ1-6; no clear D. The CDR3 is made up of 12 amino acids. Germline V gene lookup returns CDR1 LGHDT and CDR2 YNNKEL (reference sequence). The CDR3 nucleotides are TGTGCCAGCAGCCAAGATAACTCACCCCTCCACTTT. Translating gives CASSQDNSPLHF.

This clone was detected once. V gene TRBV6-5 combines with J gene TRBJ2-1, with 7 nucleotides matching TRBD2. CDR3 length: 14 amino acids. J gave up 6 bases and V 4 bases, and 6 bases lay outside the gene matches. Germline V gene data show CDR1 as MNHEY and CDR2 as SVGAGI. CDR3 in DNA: TGTGCCAGCAGTTGGGGGGGTAGTGGCAATGAGCAGTTCTTC. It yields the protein CASSWGGSGNEQFF.

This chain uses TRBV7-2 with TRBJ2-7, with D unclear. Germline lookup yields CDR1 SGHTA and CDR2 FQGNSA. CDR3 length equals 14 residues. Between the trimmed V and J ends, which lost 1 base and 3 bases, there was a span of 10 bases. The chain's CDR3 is CASSLGLEYYEQYF. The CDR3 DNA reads TGTGCCAGCAGCTTAGGGCTGGAATACTACGAGCAGTACTTC.

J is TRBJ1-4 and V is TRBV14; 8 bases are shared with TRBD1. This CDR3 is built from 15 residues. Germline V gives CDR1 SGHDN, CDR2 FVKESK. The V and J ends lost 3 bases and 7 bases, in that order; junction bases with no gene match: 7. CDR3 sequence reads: CASSQLQGGGEKLFF. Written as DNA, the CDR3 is TGTGCCAGCAGCCAGCTACAGGGGGGAGGTGAAAAACTGTTTTTT.

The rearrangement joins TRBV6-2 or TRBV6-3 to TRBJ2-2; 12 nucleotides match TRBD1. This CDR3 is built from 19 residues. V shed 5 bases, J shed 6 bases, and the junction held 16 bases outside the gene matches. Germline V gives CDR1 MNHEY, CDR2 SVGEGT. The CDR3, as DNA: TGTGCCAGCAGTCCGGGACAGGGGGCAGCCGAACAGGTTTCCGGGGAGCTGTTTTTT. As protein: CASSPGQGAAEQVSGELFF.

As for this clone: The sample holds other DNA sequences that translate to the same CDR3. The CDR3 loop is CASSLGQSYEQYF. The CDR3 DNA reads TGTGCCAGCAGTCTGGGACAGTCCTACGAGCAGTACTTC. V gene TRBV5-6 combines with J gene TRBJ2-7, with 7 positions matching TRBD1. Germline V lookup: CDR1 SGHDT, CDR2 YYEEEE. The CDR3 has 13 residues. Trimming at V came to 5 bases and at J to 1 base, leaving 3 bases not matched to a gene.

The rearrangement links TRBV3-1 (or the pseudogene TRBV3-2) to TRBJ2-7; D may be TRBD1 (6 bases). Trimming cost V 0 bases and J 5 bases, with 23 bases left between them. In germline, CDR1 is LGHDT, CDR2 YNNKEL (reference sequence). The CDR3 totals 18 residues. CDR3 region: CASSQDGGLHSRRDEQYF. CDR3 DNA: TGTGCCAGCAGCCAAGATGGGGGCCTTCATAGTAGAAGAGACGAGCAGTACTTC.

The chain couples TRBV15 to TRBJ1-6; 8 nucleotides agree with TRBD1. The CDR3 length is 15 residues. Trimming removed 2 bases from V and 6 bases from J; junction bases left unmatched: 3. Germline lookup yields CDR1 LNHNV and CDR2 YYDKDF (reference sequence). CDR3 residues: CATSRRDRSNSPLHF. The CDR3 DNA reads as TGTGCCACCAGCAGACGGGACAGGAGTAATTCACCCCTCCACTTT.

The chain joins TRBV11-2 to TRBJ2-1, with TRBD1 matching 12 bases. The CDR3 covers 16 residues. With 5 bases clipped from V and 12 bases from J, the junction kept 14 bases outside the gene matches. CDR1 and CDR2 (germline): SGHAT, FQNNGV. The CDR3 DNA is TGTGCCAGCAGCGTCCCCGGGACAGGGGGCGCTAAGGGGCAGTTCTTC. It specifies CASSVPGTGGAKGQFF.

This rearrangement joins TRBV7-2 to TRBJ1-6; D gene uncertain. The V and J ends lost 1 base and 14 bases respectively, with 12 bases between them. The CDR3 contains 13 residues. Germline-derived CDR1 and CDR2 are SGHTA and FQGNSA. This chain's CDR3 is CASSLGEATTLHF. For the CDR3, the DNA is TGTGCCAGCAGCTTAGGGGAGGCGACCACCCTCCACTTT.

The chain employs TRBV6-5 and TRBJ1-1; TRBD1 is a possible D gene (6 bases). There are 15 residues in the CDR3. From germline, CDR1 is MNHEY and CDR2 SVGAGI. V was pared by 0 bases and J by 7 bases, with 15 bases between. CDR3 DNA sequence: TGTGCCAGCAGTTACTCGCCGGCAGGGGAGGGTGAAGCTTTCTTT. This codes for CASSYSPAGEGEAFF.

CDR3 DNA: TGCGCCAGCAGCCACTCCTGGGGGACGCGGGACTTAAGCACAGATACGCAGTATTTT. The encoded protein is CASSHSWGTRDLSTDTQYF. The V gene is TRBV4-3, the J gene TRBJ2-3, with D possibly TRBD2 on 6 matching bases. This CDR3 has 19 residues. In germline, CDR1 is LGHNA, CDR2 YSLEER. V lost 3 bases to trimming and J lost 0 bases, with 22 bases between them.

CDR3 nucleotide sequence: TGTGCCAGCAGCCACAAGGGAGGTCAGCCCCAGCATTTT. This gives the protein CASSHKGGQPQHF. This chain links TRBV6-5 with TRBJ1-5; no definite D call. V lost 6 bases and J 6 bases, leaving 12 bases between the germline ends. From germline, CDR1 is MNHEY and CDR2 SVGAGI. CDR3 length: 13 residues.

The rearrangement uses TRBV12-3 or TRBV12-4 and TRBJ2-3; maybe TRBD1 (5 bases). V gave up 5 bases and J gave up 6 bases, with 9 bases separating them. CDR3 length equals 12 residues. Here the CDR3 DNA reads TGTGCCAGCAGTCCAAACAGGGATACGCAGTATTTT. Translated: CASSPNRDTQYF.

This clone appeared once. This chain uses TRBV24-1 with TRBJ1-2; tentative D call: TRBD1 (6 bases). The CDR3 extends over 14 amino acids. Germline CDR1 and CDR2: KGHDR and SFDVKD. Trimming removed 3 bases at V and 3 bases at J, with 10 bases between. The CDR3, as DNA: TGTGCCACCAGTGATACAGGGTTCGACTATGGCTACACCTTC. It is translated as CATSDTGFDYGYTF.

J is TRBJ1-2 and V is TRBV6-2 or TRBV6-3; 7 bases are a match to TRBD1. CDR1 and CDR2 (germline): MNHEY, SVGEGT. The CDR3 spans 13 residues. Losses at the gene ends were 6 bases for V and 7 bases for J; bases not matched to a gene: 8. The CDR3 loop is CASSPGQVIGYTF. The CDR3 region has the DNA TGTGCCAGCAGCCCCGGACAGGTTATTGGCTACACCTTC.

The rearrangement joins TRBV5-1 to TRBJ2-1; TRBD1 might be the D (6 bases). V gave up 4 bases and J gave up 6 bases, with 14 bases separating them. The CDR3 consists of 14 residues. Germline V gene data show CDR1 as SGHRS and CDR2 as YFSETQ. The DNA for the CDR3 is TGCGCCAGCAGCAAGGACAGTGAGGGCAATGAGCAGTTCTTC. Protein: CASSKDSEGNEQFF.

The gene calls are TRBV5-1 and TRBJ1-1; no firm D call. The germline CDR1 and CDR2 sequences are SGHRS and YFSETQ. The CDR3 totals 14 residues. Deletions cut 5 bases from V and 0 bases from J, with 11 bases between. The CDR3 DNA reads TGCGCCAGCAGTCCTACAGAATTGAACACTGAAGCTTTCTTT. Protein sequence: CASSPTELNTEAFF.

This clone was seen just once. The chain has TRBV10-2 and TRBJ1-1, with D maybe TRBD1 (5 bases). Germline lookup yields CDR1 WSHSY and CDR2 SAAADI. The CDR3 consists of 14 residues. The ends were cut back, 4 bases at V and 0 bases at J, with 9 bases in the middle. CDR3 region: CASSGGGLNTEAFF. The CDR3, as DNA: TGCGCCAGCAGTGGGGGGGGACTGAACACTGAAGCTTTCTTT.